The clone carrying this T cell receptor beta chain was picked up many times. This sample is drawn from a study of patients and donors after allogeneic stem cell transplantation. TCRdb re-called the RT-PCR reads with MiXCR, one entry per CDR3 protein. The sample carries a few hundred thousand distinct CDR3 sequences, about 38% recorded once. The length of the CDR3 is 13 residues. Germline V gene data show CDR1 as SEHNR and CDR2 as FQNEAQ (reference sequence). V lost 6 bases, J lost 5 bases, and 13 bases lay in between. The sequence came from a human donor who was either an allogeneic HSCT recipient or a stem cell or donor lymphocyte infusion donor (not recorded which). It is not recorded whose cells these are; they may come from a transplant donor. V is TRBV7-9 and J is TRBJ1-1; perhaps TRBD1 as D (5 bases). Input material: blood, either unsorted or a sorted T cell fraction (not recorded which). CDR3 amino acids: CASSLSGGTEAFF. The CDR3 DNA sequence: TGTGCCAGCAGTTTATCCGGGGGAACTGAAGCTTTCTTT.